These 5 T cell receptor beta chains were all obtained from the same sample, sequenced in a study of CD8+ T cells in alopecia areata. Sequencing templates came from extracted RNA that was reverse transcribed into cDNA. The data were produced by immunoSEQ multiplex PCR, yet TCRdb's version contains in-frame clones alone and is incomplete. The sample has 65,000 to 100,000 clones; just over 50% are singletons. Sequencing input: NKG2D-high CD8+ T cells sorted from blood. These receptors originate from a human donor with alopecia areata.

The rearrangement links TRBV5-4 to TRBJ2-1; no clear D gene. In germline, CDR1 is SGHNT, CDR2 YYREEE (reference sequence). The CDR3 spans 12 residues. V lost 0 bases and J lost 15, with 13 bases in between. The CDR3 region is CASSLGGSAGFF. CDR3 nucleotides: TGTGCCAGCAGCTTGGGAGGATCGGCCGGGTTCTTC.

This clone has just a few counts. The CDR3 loop is CSVDIQGGSYEQYF. The CDR3 coding sequence is TGCAGCGTTGATATACAGGGCGGATCCTACGAGCAGTACTTC. V gene TRBV29-1 combines with J gene TRBJ2-7; D might be TRBD1 (6 bases). Germline CDR1 reads SQVTM; CDR2 reads ANQGSEA. CDR3 length: 14 amino acids. V was clipped by 3 bases and J by 1 base, with 13 bases between them.

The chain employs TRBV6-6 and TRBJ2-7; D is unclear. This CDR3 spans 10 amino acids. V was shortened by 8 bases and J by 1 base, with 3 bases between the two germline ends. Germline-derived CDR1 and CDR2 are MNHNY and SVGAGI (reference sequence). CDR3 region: CASGSYEQYF. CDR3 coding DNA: TGTGCCAGCGGGTCCTACGAGCAGTACTTC.

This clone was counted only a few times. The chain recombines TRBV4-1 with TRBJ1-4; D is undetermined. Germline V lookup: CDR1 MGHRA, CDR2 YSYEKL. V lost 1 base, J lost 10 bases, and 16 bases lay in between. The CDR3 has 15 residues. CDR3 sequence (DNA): TGCGCCAGCAGCCAAGGGTCACCCTCGGCGGGAAAACTGTTTTTT. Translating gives CASSQGSPSAGKLFF.

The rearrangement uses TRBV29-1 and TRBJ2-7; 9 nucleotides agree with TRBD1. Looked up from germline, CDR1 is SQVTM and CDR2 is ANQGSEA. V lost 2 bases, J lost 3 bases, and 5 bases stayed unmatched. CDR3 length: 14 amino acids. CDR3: CSVEKGTGSYEQYF. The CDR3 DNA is TGCAGCGTTGAAAAAGGGACAGGGAGCTACGAGCAGTACTTC.